This TCR beta chain derives from a study of identical twins. Via MiXCR, TCRdb re-called the 5' RACE reads, giving one row per CDR3 protein. The table lists 650,000 to 750,000 distinct CDR3 sequences, 21% of them singletons. In germline, CDR1 is SGDLS, CDR2 YYNGEE. V lost 3 bases and J 4 bases, leaving 16 bases between the germline ends. This CDR3 has 15 amino acids. The data also belong to a second study, concerning T cells expressing NK-cell markers.

The TCR comes from a woman younger than 35 in good health. V usage is TRBV9 and J usage is TRBJ2-5, with D perhaps matching TRBD1 (5 bases). Sample: PBMCs. Here the CDR3 DNA reads TGTGCCAGCAGCGCCAATCAGGGTTACGCAGAGACCCAGTACTTC. Translation gives CASSANQGYAETQYF.